These T cell receptor beta chains were read from a single sample in a study of shared clonotypes between healthy human individuals. This table comes from immunoSEQ multiplex PCR, and its TCRdb copy is limited to in-frame clones, with some not included. The sample records about 1,500,000 clones, approximately 96% being singletons. Sequenced input: naive CD4+ T cells sorted from blood. The receptors come from a young man in good health. Each CDR3 is given with its conserved first and last residue. A D gene is named only where the DNA matches it firmly. Only part of the rows carry a size: once, few, many, or a class if the clone is expanded.

j_call d_call clone_size v_call cdr3_aa cdr3_nt
TRBJ2-7 TRBD2 - TRBV12-5 CASANSGSSYEQYF TGTGCTAGTGCCAATAGCGGGAGCTCCTACGAGCAGTACTTC
TRBJ1-2 TRBD1 few TRBV5-1 CASSLVSQGASGYTF TGCGCCAGCAGCTTGGTATCACAGGGGGCCTCTGGCTACACCTTC
TRBJ2-3 - - TRBV20-1 CSAADRSSQYF TGCAGTGCAGCCGACAGGTCGTCGCAGTATTTT
TRBJ1-1 - - TRBV20-1 CSAINTEAFF TGCAGTGCTATAAACACTGAAGCTTTCTTT
TRBJ2-1 TRBD1 - TRBV28 CASREQGAEQFF TGTGCCAGCAGAGAACAGGGGGCTGAGCAGTTCTTC
TRBJ2-3 - once TRBV7-2 CASSPVHRASTDTQYF TGTGCCAGCAGCCCAGTACACCGAGCGTCGACAGATACGCAGTATTTT
TRBJ2-6 - - TRBV19 CASTGGLSSGANVLTF TGTGCTAGTACCGGCGGATTGAGCTCTGGGGCCAACGTCCTGACTTTC
TRBJ2-7 TRBD1 - TRBV6-6 CASSRAGTDAGQQYF TGTGCCAGCAGCCGAGCCGGGACAGACGCAGGCCAGCAGTACTTC
TRBJ1-3 - - TRBV13 CASSLLWQARNTIYF TGTGCCAGCAGCTTACTGTGGCAGGCGAGAAACACCATATATTTT
TRBJ2-1 TRBD1 - TRBV28 CASSRIGQGRRNEQFF TGTGCCAGCAGTCGGATAGGACAGGGGAGGCGGAATGAGCAGTTCTTC
TRBJ2-1 TRBD2 - TRBV4-3 CASSQDRLAENEQFF TGCGCCAGCAGCCAAGATCGACTAGCGGAGAATGAGCAGTTCTTC
TRBJ2-1 - - TRBV5-1 CASSLRRPSAAYNEQFF TGCGCCAGCAGCTTGAGGCGGCCTTCCGCGGCCTACAATGAGCAGTTCTTC
TRBJ1-1 - - TRBV28 CASTSQYTEAFF TGTGCCAGCACATCCCAATACACTGAAGCTTTCTTT
TRBJ1-1 - - TRBV14 CASSQVGSGPEAFF TGTGCCAGCAGCCAGGTGGGGTCAGGTCCTGAAGCTTTCTTT
TRBJ2-7 TRBD1 - TRBV28 CASSFRQGDYEQYF TGTGCCAGCAGTTTCCGACAGGGAGACTACGAGCAGTACTTC
TRBJ1-3 - once TRBV30 CAWRARWISGNTIYF TGTGCCTGGAGGGCCAGATGGATCTCTGGAAACACCATATATTTT
TRBJ2-7 - - TRBV10-3 CAIRVGAQGEQYF TGTGCCATCAGGGTTGGAGCTCAGGGCGAGCAGTACTTC
TRBJ2-1 TRBD1 - TRBV7-2 CASRGQGQPHYNEQFF TGTGCCAGCAGGGGTCAGGGACAGCCCCACTACAATGAGCAGTTCTTC
TRBJ2-3 TRBD2 - TRBV6-5 CASSYLLAGGDTQYF TGTGCCAGCAGTTACCTACTAGCGGGAGGGGATACGCAGTATTTT
TRBJ2-1 - - TRBV6-1 CASSEFPEGSYNEQFF TGTGCCAGCAGTGAGTTCCCCGAGGGCTCCTACAATGAGCAGTTCTTC
TRBJ2-1 - - TRBV7-2 CASSLDAADRYNEQFF TGTGCCAGCAGCTTAGATGCGGCAGATAGATACAATGAGCAGTTCTTC
TRBJ2-3 - - TRBV5-1 CASSLDMYTDTQYF TGCGCCAGCAGCTTGGACATGTACACAGATACGCAGTATTTT
TRBJ2-2 TRBD2 - TRBV2 CASRPTSGSFNGELFF TGTGCCAGCAGACCTACTAGCGGGAGTTTTAACGGGGAGCTGTTTTTT
TRBJ2-1 TRBD2 - TRBV6-5 CASSSGIVPYNEQFF TGTGCCAGCAGTAGCGGGATAGTACCCTACAATGAGCAGTTCTTC
TRBJ1-2 - - TRBV7-2 CASSLVPGIITNYGYTF TGTGCCAGCAGCTTAGTTCCAGGCATCATCACTAACTATGGCTACACCTTC
TRBJ1-1 - - TRBV7-8 CASSLGQTNTEAFF TGTGCCAGCAGCTTAGGACAGACAAACACTGAAGCTTTCTTT
TRBJ2-7 - once TRBV7-6 CASSLVGGDEQYF TGTGCCAGCAGCTTAGTAGGGGGGGACGAGCAGTACTTC
TRBJ1-1 TRBD1 - TRBV30 CAWSASNQGQAFF TGTGCCTGGAGCGCATCAAATCAGGGACAGGCTTTCTTT
TRBJ2-1 - - TRBV11-3 CASSLSSYNEQFF TGTGCCAGCAGCCTGTCCAGTTACAATGAGCAGTTCTTC
TRBJ2-7 - - TRBV5-1 CASSFQGSPGEQYF TGCGCCAGCAGCTTTCAGGGGTCCCCAGGGGAGCAGTACTTC
TRBJ2-1 TRBD2 - TRBV27 CASSLLAGGSSYNEQFF TGTGCCAGCAGTTTACTTGCGGGAGGAAGCTCCTACAATGAGCAGTTCTTC
TRBJ1-5 TRBD1 - TRBV7-8 CASSLIGGGQAHNQPQHF TGTGCCAGCAGCTTAATAGGTGGGGGACAGGCCCACAATCAGCCCCAGCATTTT
TRBJ2-3 - - TRBV7-2 CASVSRVSTDTQYF TGTGCCAGCGTATCCAGGGTTAGCACAGATACGCAGTATTTT
TRBJ2-7 - once TRBV5-8 CASSFGGGYEQYF TGTGCCAGCAGCTTCGGGGGTGGGTACGAGCAGTACTTC
TRBJ2-7 TRBD2 - TRBV10-3 CAINGGDEQYF TGTGCCATCAATGGGGGGGACGAGCAGTACTTC
TRBJ2-2 - once TRBV9 CASSVASDTGELFF TGTGCCAGCAGCGTAGCGTCTGACACCGGGGAGCTGTTTTTT
TRBJ1-4 TRBD1 - TRBV2 CASSGGQANEKLFF TGTGCCAGCAGTGGGGGACAGGCTAATGAAAAACTGTTTTTT
TRBJ2-1 - - TRBV5-1 CASSLYNEQFF TGCGCCAGCAGCCTTTACAATGAGCAGTTCTTC
TRBJ2-4 - - TRBV1 CTSSQDIKIEKNIQYF TGCACCAGCAGCCAAGATATCAAGATAGAAAAAAACATTCAGTACTTC
TRBJ2-4 - - TRBV5-4 CASSLGQAGGVAKNIQYF TGTGCCAGCAGCTTGGGCCAAGCAGGGGGGGTAGCCAAAAACATTCAGTACTTC
TRBJ1-4 - - TRBV18 CASSRVGAPEKLFF TGTGCCAGCTCACGTGTCGGGGCGCCTGAAAAACTGTTTTTT
TRBJ1-3 - - TRBV9 CASSSKQGFGNTIYF TGTGCCAGCAGCTCAAAACAGGGCTTTGGAAACACCATATATTTT
TRBJ2-7 - once TRBV18 CASSPKDNSYEQYF TGTGCCAGCTCACCAAAGGACAACTCCTACGAGCAGTACTTC
TRBJ2-7 TRBD1 - TRBV6-5 CASTLRHRGGNEQYF TGTGCCAGCACCCTCCGGCACAGGGGTGGCAACGAGCAGTACTTC
TRBJ1-1 - - TRBV10-1 CASSAGSGTEAFF TGCGCCAGCAGTGCCGGGTCGGGTACTGAAGCTTTCTTT
TRBJ2-2 - once TRBV9 CASSGTKDWGTGELFF TGTGCCAGCAGCGGAACAAAGGACTGGGGCACCGGGGAGCTGTTTTTT
TRBJ2-3 - - TRBV29-1 CSVFRGGTDTQYF TGCAGCGTTTTCAGGGGAGGCACAGATACGCAGTATTTT
TRBJ1-2 - - TRBV27 CASSLSGAANYGYTF TGTGCCAGCAGTTTATCAGGGGCTGCTAACTATGGCTACACCTTC
TRBJ2-3 TRBD2 - TRBV6-1 CATARGGDSDTQYF TGTGCCACCGCCCGGGGGGGAGATTCAGATACGCAGTATTTT
TRBJ2-3 TRBD1 - TRBV2 CASARQGATTDTQYF TGTGCCAGCGCCCGACAGGGGGCCACGACAGATACGCAGTATTTT
TRBJ1-1 - - TRBV5-4 CASSLRVGGANTEAFF TGTGCCAGCAGCTTGAGGGTGGGGGGAGCGAACACTGAAGCTTTCTTT
TRBJ1-5 - - TRBV19 CASSARKGQPQHF TGTGCCAGTAGTGCTCGGAAAGGTCAGCCCCAGCATTTT
TRBJ1-1 - once TRBV5-1 CASSLAQGTEAFF TGCGCCAGCAGCTTGGCCCAGGGGACTGAAGCTTTCTTT
TRBJ2-3 TRBD2 - TRBV9 CASSVRLASSTDTQYF TGTGCCAGCAGCGTCAGACTAGCGTCTAGCACAGATACGCAGTATTTT
TRBJ2-1 - - TRBV2 CASQNRGLAGNEQFF TGTGCCAGCCAGAACAGGGGGCTAGCGGGAAATGAGCAGTTCTTC